This T cell receptor beta chain was documented in a study of cytomegalovirus exposure and HLA in healthy donors. The PCR made use of 60 Vbeta and 13 Jbeta primers. The method was immunoSEQ multiplex PCR; TCRdb's version includes in-frame clones alone and lacks a portion of them. The repertoire consists of approximately 110,000 clones, with approximately 78% occurring once and the leading ten covering about 1%. The clonotype comes from a woman aged 25 to 39 in good health and CMV-seronegative. Specimen: PBMCs.

The CDR3 spells CASSQEEGWSKNIQYF. CDR3 nucleotide sequence: TGTGCCAGCAGCCAAGAAGAGGGATGGTCCAAAAACATTCAGTACTTC. The rearrangement uses TRBV14 and TRBJ2-4, with D possibly being TRBD2 (5 bases). Germline values: CDR1 SGHDN, CDR2 FVKESK. CDR3 size: 16 residues. Between the trimmed V and J ends, which lost 0 bases and 2 bases, there was a span of 11 bases.